The source of this T cell receptor beta chain is a study of T cell changes during pregnancy in multiple sclerosis. V was pared by 5 bases and J by 2 bases, with 10 bases of the junction left unmatched. The germline gives CDR1 PRHDT, CDR2 FYEKMQ (reference sequence). CDR3 length equals 16 residues. The protocol was immunoSEQ multiplex PCR, while the TCRdb copy is restricted to in-frame clones and leaves out a portion. The sample shows some 80,000 clones, around 94% of them seen only once. The chain joins TRBV13 to TRBJ2-3, with 7 bases fitting TRBD2. The input for sequencing was CD4+ T cells from peripheral blood mononuclear cells, taken after pregnancy. The clonotype comes from a female donor with multiple sclerosis, enrolled in a pregnancy study. CDR3 bases: TGTGCCAGCAGCCGGCTCGCCAGCGGGAACACAGATACGCAGTATTTT. Encoded protein: CASSRLASGNTDTQYF.